This TCR beta chain was retrieved from a study of cytomegalovirus exposure and HLA in healthy donors. Study-wide context: Earlier, 100 million to 130 million unique TCR beta sequences were recovered from 200 million or so T cells by an analysis.

Study results and limitations: A later analysis showed that HLA-associated TCR beta chains had undergone more clonal expansion than equally common others.

Trimming took 4 bases from V and 5 from J; bases not matched to a gene: 7. CDR1 and CDR2 (germline): SEHNR, FQNEAQ (reference sequence). The CDR3 totals 16 residues. About this clone: Antigen: not known.

The PCR used 60 Vbeta and 13 Jbeta primers. Assay used: immunoSEQ multiplex PCR; TCRdb lists only in-frame clones, some missing. The top ten clones hold roughly 4% of a sample with around 80,000 clones, approximately 67% of them seen once. V gene TRBV7-9 combines with J gene TRBJ1-4; TRBD1 matches 10 bases. The sample taken for sequencing was PBMCs. The TCR sequence derives from a male donor in good health and CMV-seropositive. In DNA form, the CDR3 reads TGTGCCAGCAGCTCAGGGACAGGGGTGAGAAATGAAAAACTGTTTTTT. This encodes CASSSGTGVRNEKLFF.